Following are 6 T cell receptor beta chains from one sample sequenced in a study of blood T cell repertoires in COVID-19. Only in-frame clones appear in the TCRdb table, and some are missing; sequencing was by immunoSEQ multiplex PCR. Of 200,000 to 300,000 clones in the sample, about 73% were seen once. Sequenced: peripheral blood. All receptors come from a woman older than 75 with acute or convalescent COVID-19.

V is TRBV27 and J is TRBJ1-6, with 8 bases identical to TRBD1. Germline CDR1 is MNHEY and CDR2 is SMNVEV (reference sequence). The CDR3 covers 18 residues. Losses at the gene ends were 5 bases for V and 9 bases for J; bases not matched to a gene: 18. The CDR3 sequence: CASSPRPRTGRIGSPLHF. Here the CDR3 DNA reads TGTGCCAGCAGTCCCCGACCCCGGACAGGGCGAATCGGTTCACCCCTCCACTTT.

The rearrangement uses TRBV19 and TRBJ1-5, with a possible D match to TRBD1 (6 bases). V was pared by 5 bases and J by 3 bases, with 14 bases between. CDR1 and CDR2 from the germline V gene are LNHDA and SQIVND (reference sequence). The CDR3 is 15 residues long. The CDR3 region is CASSLQQGNNQPQHF. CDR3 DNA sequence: TGTGCCAGTAGTCTTCAACAGGGCAACAATCAGCCCCAGCATTTT.

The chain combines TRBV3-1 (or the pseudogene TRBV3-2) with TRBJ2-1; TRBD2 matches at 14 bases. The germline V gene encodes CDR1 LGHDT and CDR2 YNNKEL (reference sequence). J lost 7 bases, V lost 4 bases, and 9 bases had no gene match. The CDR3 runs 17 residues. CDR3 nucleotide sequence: TGTGCCAGCAGCCCCCAGGGACTAGCGGGAGAGGGGAATGAGCAGTTCTTC. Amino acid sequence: CASSPQGLAGEGNEQFF.

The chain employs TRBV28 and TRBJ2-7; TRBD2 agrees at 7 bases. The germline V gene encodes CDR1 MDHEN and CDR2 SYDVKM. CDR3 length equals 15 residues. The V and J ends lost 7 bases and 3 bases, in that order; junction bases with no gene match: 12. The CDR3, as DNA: TGTGCCAGCACCTTGGGCGGGAGCATGAGCTACGAGCAGTACTTC. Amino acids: CASTLGGSMSYEQYF.

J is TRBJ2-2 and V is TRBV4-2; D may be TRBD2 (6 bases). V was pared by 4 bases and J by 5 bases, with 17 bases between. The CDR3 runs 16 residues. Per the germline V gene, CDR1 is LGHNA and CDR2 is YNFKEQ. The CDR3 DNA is TGTGCCAGCAGCCTAAGCCGGACCGGGAGAACCGGGGAGCTGTTTTTT. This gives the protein CASSLSRTGRTGELFF.

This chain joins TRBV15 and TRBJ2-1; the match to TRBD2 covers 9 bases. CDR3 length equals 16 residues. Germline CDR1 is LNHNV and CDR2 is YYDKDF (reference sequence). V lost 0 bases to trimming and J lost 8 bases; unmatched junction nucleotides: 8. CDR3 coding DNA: TGTGCCACCAGCAGAGAGAGTAGCGGGAGTTTGGATGAGCAGTTCTTC. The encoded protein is CATSRESSGSLDEQFF. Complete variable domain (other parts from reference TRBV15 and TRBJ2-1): DAMVIQNPRYQVTQFGKPVTLSCSQTLNHNVMYWYQQKSSQAPKLLFHYYDKDFNNEADTPDNFQSRRPNTSFCFLDIRSPGLGDTAMYLCATSRESSGSLDEQFFGPGTRLTVL.